The 10 T cell receptor beta chains below were found in one sample sequenced in a study of T cells in Graves' hyperthyroidism and ophthalmopathy. Amplified TCR beta CDR3 regions derived from RNA transcripts. In the first-round RT-PCR of the TCR CDR3, the HTBI primer set was used. TCRdb re-called the multiplex PCR reads through MiXCR, storing one row per CDR3 protein. The data show hundreds of thousands of distinct CDR3 sequences, with approximately 40% seen just once and 8% to 9% held by the top ten. The sample comprised blood. The receptors stem from a young man with Graves' hyperthyroidism.

There are a few counts of this clonotype. The chain recombines TRBV5-4 with TRBJ1-1, with 9 bases that match TRBD1. The CDR3 loop spans 16 amino acids. J gave up 2 bases and V 3 bases, and 8 bases lay outside the gene matches. Germline CDR1 and CDR2: SGHNT and YYREEE (reference sequence). CDR3 in DNA: TGTGCCAGCAGCTCGTTACAGGGGGCTTACAACACTGAAGCTTTCTTT. This gives the protein CASSSLQGAYNTEAFF.

Remarks on this clonotype: An end of the junction differs from the germline gene, which may be a read error. V is TRBV10-3 and J is TRBJ2-1; unclear D gene. The CDR3 runs to 14 residues. Germline V CDR1 and CDR2: ENHRY, SYGVKD. CDR3 sequence reads: CAISEGNSDNEQFF. The DNA of the CDR3 is TGTGCCATCAGTGAGGGGAACTCCGACAATGAGCAGTTCTTC.

Comment on this clonotype: A junction boundary mismatches the germline segment, possibly from a read error. This chain links TRBV29-1 with TRBJ2-6, with TRBD1 identical over 10 bases. This CDR3 contains 14 residues. Germline lookup yields CDR1 SQVTM and CDR2 ANQGSEA. CDR3 region: CSVSAGTGVNVLTF. The CDR3 DNA sequence: TGCAGCGTTTCCGCCGGGACAGGGGTCAACGTCCTGACTTTC.

As for this clonotype: One end of the junction is discordant with germline, which a read error may explain. V and J are TRBV7-2 and TRBJ2-5; D perhaps matches TRBD1 (5 bases). The CDR3 covers 13 residues. From germline, CDR1 is SGHTA and CDR2 FQGNSA. The CDR3 protein is CVSSLGAKETQYF. CDR3 nucleotide sequence: TGTGTCAGCAGCTTAGGGGCCAAAGAGACCCAGTACTTC.

The chain joins TRBV7-9 to TRBJ2-7; possible D gene TRBD2, 6 bases. The ends were cut back, 3 bases at V and 0 bases at J, with 15 bases in the middle. This CDR3 has 16 amino acids. Germline CDR1 is SEHNR and CDR2 is FQNEAQ (reference sequence). CDR3 loop: CASSFGGPGSSYEQYF. Written as DNA, the CDR3 is TGTGCCAGCAGCTTCGGGGGACCGGGGAGCTCCTACGAGCAGTACTTC.

Points on this clonotype: This may be a read error: a much more frequent sequence differs by one nucleotide. The V and J genes are TRBV12-3 or TRBV12-4 and TRBJ1-5; D is unclear. CDR3 size: 16 residues. With 3 bases removed from V and 0 bases from J, the gap between germline ends came to 12 bases. The CDR3 bases are TGTGCCAGCAGTTTGCAGTTCGGAGATAGCAATCAGCCCCAGCATTTT. Its translation is CASSLQFGDSNQPQHF.

The rearrangement links TRBV24-1 to TRBJ1-1; D may be TRBD1 (6 bases). CDR1 is KGHDR, CDR2 SFDVKD, per germline. This CDR3 spans 14 amino acids. Trimming took off 3 bases at V and 3 bases at J, with 10 bases between the two ends. CDR3 in amino acids: CATSDLRGHTEAFF. The CDR3 region has the DNA TGTGCCACCAGTGATCTCCGGGGGCACACTGAAGCTTTCTTT.

In its sample, this clonotype was seen a few times. The CDR3 DNA sequence: TGTGCCAGCATTCGCGGTAACTATGGCTACACCTTC. Its protein is CASIRGNYGYTF. This chain connects TRBV2 to TRBJ1-2; D not certain. This CDR3 has 12 amino acids. V lost 7 bases and J 1 base, leaving 7 bases between the germline ends. Per the germline V gene, CDR1 is SNHLY and CDR2 is FYNNEI.

V usage is TRBV19 and J usage is TRBJ1-2, with D tentatively TRBD1 (6 bases). The CDR3 loop spans 14 amino acids. Germline V gives CDR1 LNHDA, CDR2 SQIVND (reference sequence). The V end lost 4 bases, the J end lost 0 bases, and 9 bases lay between the germline ends. CDR3 nucleotide sequence: TGTGCCAGTAGTACCGACAGGACTAACTATGGCTACACCTTC. Encoded protein: CASSTDRTNYGYTF.

The chain recombines TRBV7-9 with TRBJ2-1; 7 nucleotides line up with TRBD2. The germline CDR1 and CDR2 sequences are SEHNR and FQNEAQ (reference sequence). CDR3 length: 15 residues. With 2 bases clipped from V and 4 bases from J, the junction kept 5 bases outside the gene matches. CDR3 coding DNA: TGTGCCAGCAGCTTAAGGCGGGGGTCTTACAATGAGCAGTTCTTC. It codes for CASSLRRGSYNEQFF.